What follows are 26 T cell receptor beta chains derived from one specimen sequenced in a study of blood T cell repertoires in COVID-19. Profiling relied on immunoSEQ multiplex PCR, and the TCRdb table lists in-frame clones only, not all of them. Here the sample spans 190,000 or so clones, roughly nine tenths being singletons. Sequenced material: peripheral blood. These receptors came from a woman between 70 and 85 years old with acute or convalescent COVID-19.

The CDR3 here is CASRTDGNEKLFF. The CDR3 nucleotides are TGTGCCAGCAGAACTGACGGGAATGAAAAACTGTTTTTT. The chain uses TRBV6-5 and TRBJ1-4; D remains ambiguous. Germline V gives CDR1 MNHEY, CDR2 SVGAGI. There are 13 residues in the CDR3. V lost 6 bases to trimming and J lost 5 bases, with 10 bases between them.

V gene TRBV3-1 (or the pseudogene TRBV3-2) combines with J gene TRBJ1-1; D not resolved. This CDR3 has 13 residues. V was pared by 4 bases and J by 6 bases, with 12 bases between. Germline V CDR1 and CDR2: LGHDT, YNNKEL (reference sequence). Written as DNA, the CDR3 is TGTGCCAGCAGCCCTTGGGCCGGGGCTGAAGCTTTCTTT. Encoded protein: CASSPWAGAEAFF.

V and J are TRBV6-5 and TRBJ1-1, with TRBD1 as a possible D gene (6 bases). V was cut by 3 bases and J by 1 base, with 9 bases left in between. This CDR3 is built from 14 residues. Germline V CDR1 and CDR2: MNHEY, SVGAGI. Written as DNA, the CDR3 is TGTGCCAGCAGTTATCAGGGGAAGAACACTGAAGCTTTCTTT. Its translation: CASSYQGKNTEAFF.

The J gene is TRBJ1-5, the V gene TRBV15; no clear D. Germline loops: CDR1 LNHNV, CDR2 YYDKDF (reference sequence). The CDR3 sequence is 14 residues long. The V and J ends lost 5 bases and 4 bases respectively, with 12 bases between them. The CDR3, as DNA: TGTGCCACCAGCTTGTTTCAGTCGAATCAGCCCCAGCATTTT. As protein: CATSLFQSNQPQHF. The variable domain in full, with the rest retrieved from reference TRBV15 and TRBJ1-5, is DAMVIQNPRYQVTQFGKPVTLSCSQTLNHNVMYWYQQKSSQAPKLLFHYYDKDFNNEADTPDNFQSRRPNTSFCFLDIRSPGLGDTAMYLCATSLFQSNQPQHFGDGTRLSIL.

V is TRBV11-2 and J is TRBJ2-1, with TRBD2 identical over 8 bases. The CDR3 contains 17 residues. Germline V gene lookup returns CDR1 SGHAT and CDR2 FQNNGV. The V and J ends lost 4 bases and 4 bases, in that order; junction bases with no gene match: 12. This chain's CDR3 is CASSSVARLAIYNEQFF. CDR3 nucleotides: TGTGCCAGCAGCTCCGTCGCGCGACTAGCGATTTACAATGAGCAGTTCTTC. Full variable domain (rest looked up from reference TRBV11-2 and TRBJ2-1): EAGVAQSPRYKIIEKRQSVAFWCNPISGHATLYWYQQILGQGPKLLIQFQNNGVVDDSQLPKDRFSAERLKGVDSTLKIQPAKLEDSAVYLCASSSVARLAIYNEQFFGPGTRLTVL.

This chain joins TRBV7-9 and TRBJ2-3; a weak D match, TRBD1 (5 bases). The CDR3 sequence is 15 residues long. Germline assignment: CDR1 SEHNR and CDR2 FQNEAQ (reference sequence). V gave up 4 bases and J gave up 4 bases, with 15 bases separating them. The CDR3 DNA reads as TGTGCCAGCAGCTACCTGCAGGGTGGGCCAGATACGCAGTATTTT. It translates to CASSYLQGGPDTQYF.

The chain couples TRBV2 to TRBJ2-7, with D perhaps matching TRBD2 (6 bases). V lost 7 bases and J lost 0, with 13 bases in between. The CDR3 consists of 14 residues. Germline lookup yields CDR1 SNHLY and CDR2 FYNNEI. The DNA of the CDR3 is TGTGCCAGCACCCTCGGGAGTAGCTCCTACGAGCAGTACTTC. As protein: CASTLGSSSYEQYF.

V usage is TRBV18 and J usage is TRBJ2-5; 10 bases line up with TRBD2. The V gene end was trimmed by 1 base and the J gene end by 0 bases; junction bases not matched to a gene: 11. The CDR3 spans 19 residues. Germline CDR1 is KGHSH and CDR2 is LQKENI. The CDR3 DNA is TGTGCCAGCTCACCACGAGTTAGCGGGGGGCCAGGGTACCAAGAGACCCAGTACTTC. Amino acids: CASSPRVSGGPGYQETQYF.

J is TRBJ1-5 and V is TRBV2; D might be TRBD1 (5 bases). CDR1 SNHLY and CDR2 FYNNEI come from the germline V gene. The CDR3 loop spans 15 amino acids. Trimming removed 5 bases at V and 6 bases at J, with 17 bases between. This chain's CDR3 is CASSPQGGGGQPQHF. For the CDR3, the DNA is TGTGCCAGCAGTCCCCAGGGTGGGGGAGGTCAGCCCCAGCATTTT.

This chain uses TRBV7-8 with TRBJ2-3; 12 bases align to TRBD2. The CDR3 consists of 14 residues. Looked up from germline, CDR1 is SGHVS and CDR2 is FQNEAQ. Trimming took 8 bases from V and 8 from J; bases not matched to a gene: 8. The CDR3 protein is CASRETSGSPTQYF. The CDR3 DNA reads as TGTGCCAGCCGGGAGACTAGCGGGAGCCCTACGCAGTATTTT. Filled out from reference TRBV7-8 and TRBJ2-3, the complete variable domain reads GAGVSQSPRYKVAKRGQDVALRCDPISGHVSLFWYQQALGQGPEFLTYFQNEAQLDKSGLPSDRFFAERPEGSVSTLKIQRTQQEDSAVYLCASRETSGSPTQYFGPGTRLTVL.

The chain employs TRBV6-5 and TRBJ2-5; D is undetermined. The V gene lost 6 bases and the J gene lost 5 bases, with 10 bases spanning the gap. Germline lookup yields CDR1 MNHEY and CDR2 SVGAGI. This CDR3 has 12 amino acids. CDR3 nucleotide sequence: TGTGCCAGCAGATCAGCCGGGGAGACCCAGTACTTC. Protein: CASRSAGETQYF.

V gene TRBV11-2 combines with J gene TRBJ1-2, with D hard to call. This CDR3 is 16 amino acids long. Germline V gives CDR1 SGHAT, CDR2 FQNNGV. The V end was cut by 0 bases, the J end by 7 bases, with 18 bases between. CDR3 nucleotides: TGTGCCAGCAGCTTAGAGACCGGGAACAAACTTGCTGGCTACACCTTC. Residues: CASSLETGNKLAGYTF.

CDR3 loop: CASSPSPTGSPLHF. CDR3 sequence (DNA): TGTGCCAGCAGTCCAAGCCCAACGGGTTCACCCCTCCACTTT. The chain recombines TRBV3-1 (or the pseudogene TRBV3-2) with TRBJ1-6; no clear D gene. The CDR3 is 14 amino acids. Trimming removed 6 bases at V and 9 bases at J, with 15 bases between. Germline V gives CDR1 LGHDT, CDR2 YNNKEL (reference sequence).

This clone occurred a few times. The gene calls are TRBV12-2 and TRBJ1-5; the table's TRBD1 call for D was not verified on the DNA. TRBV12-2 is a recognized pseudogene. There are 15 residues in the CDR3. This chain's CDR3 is CASRLLDRGGQPQHF. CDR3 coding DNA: TGTGCAAGTCGCTTATTGGACAGGGGAGGTCAGCCCCAGCATTTT.

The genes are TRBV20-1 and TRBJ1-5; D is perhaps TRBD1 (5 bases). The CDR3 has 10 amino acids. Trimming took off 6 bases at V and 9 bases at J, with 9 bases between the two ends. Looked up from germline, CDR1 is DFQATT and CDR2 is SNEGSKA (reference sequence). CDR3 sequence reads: CSAGEGPQHF. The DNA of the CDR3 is TGCAGTGCGGGGGAGGGGCCCCAGCATTTT.

The CDR3 DNA follows: TGTGCCAGCAGCCCACAGGGGCCCCGGAATTCACCCCTCCACTTT. This translates into CASSPQGPRNSPLHF. The J gene is TRBJ1-6, the V gene TRBV14; 7 nucleotides line up with TRBD1. Trimming removed 4 bases from V and 7 bases from J; junction bases left unmatched: 7. The germline V gene encodes CDR1 SGHDN and CDR2 FVKESK. The CDR3 has 15 residues.

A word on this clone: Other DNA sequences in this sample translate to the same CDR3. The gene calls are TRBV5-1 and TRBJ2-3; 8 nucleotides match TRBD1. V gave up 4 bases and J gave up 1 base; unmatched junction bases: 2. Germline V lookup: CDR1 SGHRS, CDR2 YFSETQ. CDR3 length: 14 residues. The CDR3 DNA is TGCGCCAGCAGCCCGGACAGGGGCACAGATACGCAGTATTTT. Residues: CASSPDRGTDTQYF.

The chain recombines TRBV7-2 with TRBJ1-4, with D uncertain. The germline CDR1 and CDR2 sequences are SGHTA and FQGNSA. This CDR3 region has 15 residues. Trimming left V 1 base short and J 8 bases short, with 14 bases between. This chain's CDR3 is CASSLGPLGREKLFF. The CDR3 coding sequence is TGTGCCAGCAGCTTAGGACCCTTGGGGAGGGAAAAACTGTTTTTT.

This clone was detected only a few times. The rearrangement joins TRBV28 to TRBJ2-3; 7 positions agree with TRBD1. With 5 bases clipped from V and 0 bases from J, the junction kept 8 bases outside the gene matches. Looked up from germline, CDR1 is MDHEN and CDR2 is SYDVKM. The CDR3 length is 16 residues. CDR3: CASSAPGGPSTDTQYF. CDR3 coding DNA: TGTGCCAGCAGTGCTCCAGGGGGTCCTAGCACAGATACGCAGTATTTT.

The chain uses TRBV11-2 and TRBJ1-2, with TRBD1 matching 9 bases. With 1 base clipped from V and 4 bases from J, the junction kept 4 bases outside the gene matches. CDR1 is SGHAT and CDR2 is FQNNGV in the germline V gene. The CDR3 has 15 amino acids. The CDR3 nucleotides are TGTGCCAGCAGCTTAGCGGGACAGGGTAGCTATGGCTACACCTTC. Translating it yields CASSLAGQGSYGYTF.

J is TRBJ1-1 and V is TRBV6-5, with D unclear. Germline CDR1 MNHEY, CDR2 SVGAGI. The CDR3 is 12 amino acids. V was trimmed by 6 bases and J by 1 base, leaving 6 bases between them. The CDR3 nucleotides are TGTGCCAGCAGGCGGCAGAACACTGAAGCTTTCTTT. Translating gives CASRRQNTEAFF.

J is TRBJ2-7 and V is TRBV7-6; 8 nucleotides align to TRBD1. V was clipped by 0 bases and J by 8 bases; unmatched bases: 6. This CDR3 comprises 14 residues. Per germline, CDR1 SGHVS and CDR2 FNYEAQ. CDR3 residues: CASSLAPRTGQQYF. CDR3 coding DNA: TGTGCCAGCAGCTTAGCCCCGAGGACAGGGCAGCAGTACTTC.

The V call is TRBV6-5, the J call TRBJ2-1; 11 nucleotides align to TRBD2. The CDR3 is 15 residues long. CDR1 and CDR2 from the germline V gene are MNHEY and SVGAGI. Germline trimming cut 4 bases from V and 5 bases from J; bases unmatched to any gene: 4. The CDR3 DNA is TGTGCCAGCAGTTCCGGGACTAGCGGTAACAATGAGCAGTTCTTC. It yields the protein CASSSGTSGNNEQFF.

The CDR3 loop is CASSMGSLAGQETQYF. The CDR3 DNA is TGTGCCAGTAGTATGGGTTCCCTAGCGGGGCAAGAGACCCAGTACTTC. The V and J genes are TRBV19 and TRBJ2-5; 9 positions match TRBD2. Unmatched junction bases numbered 7, after V lost 3 bases and J lost 2 bases. The V gene's germline CDR1 is LNHDA and CDR2 SQIVND (reference sequence). This CDR3 is built from 16 residues.

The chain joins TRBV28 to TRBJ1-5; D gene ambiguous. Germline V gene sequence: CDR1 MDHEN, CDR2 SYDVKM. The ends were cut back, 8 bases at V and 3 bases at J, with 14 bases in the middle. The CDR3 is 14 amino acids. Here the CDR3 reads CASRPGVFNQPQHF. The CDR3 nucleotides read TGTGCCAGCCGTCCGGGAGTGTTCAATCAGCCCCAGCATTTT. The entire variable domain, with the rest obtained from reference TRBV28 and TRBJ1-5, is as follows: DVKVTQSSRYLVKRTGEKVFLECVQDMDHENMFWYRQDPGLGLRLIYFSYDVKMKEKGDIPEGYSVSREKKERFSLILESASTNQTSMYLCASRPGVFNQPQHFGDGTRLSIL.

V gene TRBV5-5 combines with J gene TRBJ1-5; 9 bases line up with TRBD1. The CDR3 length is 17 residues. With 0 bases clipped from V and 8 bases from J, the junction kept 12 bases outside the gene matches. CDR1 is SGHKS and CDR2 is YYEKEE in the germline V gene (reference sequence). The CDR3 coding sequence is TGTGCCAGCAGCTTGGGCCCCGGGACAGGGCCCATCGAGCCCCAGCATTTT. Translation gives CASSLGPGTGPIEPQHF.